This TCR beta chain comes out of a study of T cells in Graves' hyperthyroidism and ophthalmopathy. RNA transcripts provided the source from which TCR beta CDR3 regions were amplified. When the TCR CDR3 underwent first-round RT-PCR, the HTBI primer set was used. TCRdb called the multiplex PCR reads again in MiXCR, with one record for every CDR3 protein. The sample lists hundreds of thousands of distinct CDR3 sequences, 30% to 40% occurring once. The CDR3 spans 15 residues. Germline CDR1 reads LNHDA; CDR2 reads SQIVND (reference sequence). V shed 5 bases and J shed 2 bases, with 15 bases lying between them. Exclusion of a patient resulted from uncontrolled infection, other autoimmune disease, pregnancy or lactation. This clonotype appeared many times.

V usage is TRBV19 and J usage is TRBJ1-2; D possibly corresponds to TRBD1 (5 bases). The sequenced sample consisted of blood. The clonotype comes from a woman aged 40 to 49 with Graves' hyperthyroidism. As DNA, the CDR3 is TGTGCCAGTAGTGTTTCAGGGAGCGCGAACTATGGCTACACCTTC. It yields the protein CASSVSGSANYGYTF.